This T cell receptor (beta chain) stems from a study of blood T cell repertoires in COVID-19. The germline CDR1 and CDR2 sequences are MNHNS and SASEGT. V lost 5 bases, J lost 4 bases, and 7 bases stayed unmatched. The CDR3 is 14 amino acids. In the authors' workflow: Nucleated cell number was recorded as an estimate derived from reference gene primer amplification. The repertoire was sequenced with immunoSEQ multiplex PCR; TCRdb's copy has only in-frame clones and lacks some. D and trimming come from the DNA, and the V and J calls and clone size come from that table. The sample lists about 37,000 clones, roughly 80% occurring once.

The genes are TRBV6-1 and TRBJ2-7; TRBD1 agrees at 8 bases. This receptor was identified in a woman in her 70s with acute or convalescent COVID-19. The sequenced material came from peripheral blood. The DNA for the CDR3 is TGTGCCAGCAGTTCCCCCACAGGGGGTTACGAGCAGTACTTC. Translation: CASSSPTGGYEQYF.